These 17 T cell receptor beta chains were sequenced from one sample in a study of a mutant IDH1 vaccine in newly diagnosed glioma. For these receptors, no antigen is known. TCRdb's copy holds only in-frame clones and misses some; the assay was immunoSEQ multiplex PCR. The table shows around 51,000 clones, with about three quarters occurring only once. As to time point: week 5, during vaccination. Doses of 300 ug of mutant IDH1 20-mer peptide were given with topical imiquimod. The source was PBMCs, collected from a glioma patient whose treatment included an IDH1 peptide vaccine. These receptor sequences come from a woman aged 35 to 49 with glioma.

V and J are TRBV29-1 and TRBJ1-1; weak D call: TRBD1 (5 bases). Germline lookup yields CDR1 SQVTM and CDR2 ANQGSEA. V gave up 6 bases and J gave up 6 bases, with 17 bases separating them. The CDR3 extends over 13 amino acids. CDR3 DNA sequence: TGCAGCGTCCCTTCGGGGGGTAGAGCTGAAGCTTTCTTT. Its protein is CSVPSGGRAEAFF.

The chain employs TRBV27 and TRBJ1-1; D is undetermined. The CDR3 spans 14 residues. The germline CDR1 and CDR2 sequences are MNHEY and SMNVEV (reference sequence). V lost 4 bases and J lost 0, with 9 bases in between. The CDR3 region is CASSWTGLNTEAFF. CDR3 in DNA: TGTGCCAGCAGTTGGACCGGACTGAACACTGAAGCTTTCTTT.

The chain carries TRBV13 and TRBJ2-7; TRBD1 might be the D (8 bases). Trimming took off 0 bases at V and 3 bases at J, with 15 bases between the two ends. Germline CDR1 and CDR2: PRHDT and FYEKMQ (reference sequence). The CDR3 consists of 16 residues. CDR3 coding DNA: TGTGCCAGCAGCTTAGGCAGGGGGCGGGGGATCTACGAGCAGTACTTC. Translated, it gives CASSLGRGRGIYEQYF.

The chain couples TRBV5-4 to TRBJ2-7; TRBD2 matches 7 bases. Trimming removed 4 bases from V and 0 bases from J; junction bases left unmatched: 7. Germline V gene data show CDR1 as SGHNT and CDR2 as YYREEE (reference sequence). The CDR3 totals 15 residues. CDR3 in DNA: TGTGCCAGCAGCCGCGCTAGCGGAAGCTCCTACGAGCAGTACTTC. Translating it yields CASSRASGSSYEQYF.

The chain has TRBV29-1 and TRBJ1-2; 9 nucleotides agree with TRBD1. This CDR3 comprises 13 residues. CDR1 is SQVTM, CDR2 ANQGSEA, per germline. Trimming cost V 7 bases and J 4 bases; bases outside gene matches: 7. CDR3 DNA: TGCAGCGCCCATTCACAGGGGGCCTATGGCTACACCTTC. Translated, it gives CSAHSQGAYGYTF.

The J gene is TRBJ2-5, the V gene TRBV29-1, with TRBD1 identical over 9 bases. The germline gives CDR1 SQVTM, CDR2 ANQGSEA. After removal of 6 bases from V and 5 bases from J, the junction contained 4 bases not matched to a gene. This CDR3 region has 12 residues. This chain's CDR3 is CSVTTGGETQYF. The CDR3 DNA reads TGCAGCGTGACGACAGGGGGGGAGACCCAGTACTTC.

V gene TRBV10-3 combines with J gene TRBJ1-3, with TRBD1 as a possible D gene (6 bases). CDR1 and CDR2 (germline): ENHRY, SYGVKD. V lost 6 bases to trimming and J lost 0 bases, with 21 bases between them. The CDR3 is 18 residues long. The CDR3 bases are TGTGCCATCAGAGGGGGAGAGGGACTCGGGGACTCTGGAAACACCATATATTTT. Translation gives CAIRGGEGLGDSGNTIYF.

The CDR3 sequence is CASSPRGTEETQYF. DNA of the CDR3: TGTGCCAGCAGCCCCCGGGGGACAGAAGAGACCCAGTACTTC. V gene TRBV7-2 combines with J gene TRBJ2-5; a weak D match, TRBD1 (7 bases). V lost 5 bases and J 3 bases, leaving 13 bases between the germline ends. The CDR3 runs to 14 residues. Germline V gene sequence: CDR1 SGHTA, CDR2 FQGNSA.

The chain joins TRBV5-1 to TRBJ1-4, with D tentatively TRBD1 (6 bases). The CDR3 length is 16 residues. Germline V gene sequence: CDR1 SGHRS, CDR2 YFSETQ. Trimming took off 0 bases at V and 13 bases at J, with 22 bases between the two ends. The CDR3, as DNA: TGCGCCAGCAGCTTGGTCACCTCGGCCTCCGGAGGGGGACTGTTTTTT. Protein: CASSLVTSASGGGLFF. The variable domain in full, with the rest retrieved from reference TRBV5-1 and TRBJ1-4, is KAGVTQTPRYLIKTRGQQVTLSCSPISGHRSVSWYQQTPGQGLQFLFEYFSETQRNKGNFPGRFSGRQFSNSRSEMNVSTLELGDSALYLCASSLVTSASGGGLFFGSGTQLSVL.

The J gene is TRBJ2-7, the V gene TRBV4-3; D remains ambiguous. Trimming left V 1 base short and J 4 bases short, with 11 bases between. The CDR3 extends over 14 amino acids. Germline assignment: CDR1 LGHNA and CDR2 YSLEER. The DNA for the CDR3 is TGCGCCAGCAGCCAAGGCGTCTATTCTTACGAGCAGTACTTC. Residues: CASSQGVYSYEQYF.

V gene TRBV9 combines with J gene TRBJ2-5; D is perhaps TRBD2 (7 bases). Looked up from germline, CDR1 is SGDLS and CDR2 is YYNGEE. V lost 0 bases to trimming and J lost 5 bases, with 14 bases between them. This CDR3 region has 15 residues. CDR3 sequence (DNA): TGTGCCAGCAGCGTAGCTGGGGGGGGCGGGGAGACCCAGTACTTC. This gives the protein CASSVAGGGGETQYF.

The chain recombines TRBV10-2 with TRBJ2-7; D gene ambiguous. Per germline, CDR1 WSHSY and CDR2 SAAADI. The CDR3 has 13 amino acids. Trimming took off 3 bases at V and 1 base at J, with 7 bases between the two ends. CDR3: CASSDLLSYEQYF. Written as DNA, the CDR3 is TGCGCCAGCAGTGACCTCCTTTCCTACGAGCAGTACTTC.

V usage is TRBV5-1 and J usage is TRBJ1-1; TRBD1 might be the D (5 bases). Germline V CDR1 and CDR2: SGHRS, YFSETQ. V lost 0 bases to trimming and J lost 0 bases, with 9 bases between them. The length of the CDR3 is 15 residues. In nucleotides, the CDR3 is TGCGCCAGCAGCTTGGTGGGGGGAATGAACACTGAAGCTTTCTTT. Protein product: CASSLVGGMNTEAFF. Full variable domain (missing parts from reference TRBV5-1 and TRBJ1-1): KAGVTQTPRYLIKTRGQQVTLSCSPISGHRSVSWYQQTPGQGLQFLFEYFSETQRNKGNFPGRFSGRQFSNSRSEMNVSTLELGDSALYLCASSLVGGMNTEAFFGQGTRLTVV.

This clone occurred once. The chain links TRBV4-3 to TRBJ2-3; 8 bases fit TRBD1. Germline V gene lookup returns CDR1 LGHNA and CDR2 YSLEER. Trimming at V came to 4 bases and at J to 5 bases, leaving 8 bases not matched to a gene. The CDR3 spans 15 residues. The CDR3 DNA reads TGCGCCAGCAGCCGCGGACAGGGCAACGGAGATACGCAGTATTTT. It is translated as CASSRGQGNGDTQYF.

This clone showed up just once. The chain is built from TRBV6-1 and TRBJ2-5; D possibly corresponds to TRBD2 (6 bases). The CDR3 runs to 17 residues. V lost 4 bases to trimming and J lost 7 bases, with 25 bases between them. Germline values: CDR1 MNHNS, CDR2 SASEGT. In nucleotides, the CDR3 is TGTGCCAGCAGTGGTGAAGGGCGGGGCGACAAGATGCTGACCCAGTACTTC. Translated, it gives CASSGEGRGDKMLTQYF.

The V and J genes are TRBV10-1 and TRBJ1-6; tentatively, D is TRBD1 (6 bases). This CDR3 has 14 amino acids. The V gene lost 5 bases and the J gene lost 9 bases, with 14 bases spanning the gap. Germline CDR1 WNHNN, CDR2 SYGVQD (reference sequence). CDR3 coding DNA: TGCGCCAGCAGTTCCGGGACATCAGGTTCACCCCTCCACTTT. It is translated as CASSSGTSGSPLHF.

The chain employs TRBV6-6 and TRBJ2-7; D is undetermined. Trimming pared 6 bases from V and 2 bases from J, leaving 8 bases between. Germline lookup yields CDR1 MNHNY and CDR2 SVGAGI (reference sequence). This CDR3 comprises 12 residues. In DNA form, the CDR3 reads TGTGCCAGCAGCCCCGTTACCTACGAGCAGTACTTC. This sequence encodes CASSPVTYEQYF.